Below are 16 T cell receptor beta chains sequenced from a single sample in a study of T-cell memory formation after mild COVID-19. TCRdb redid the calling of the 5' RACE reads with MiXCR, one entry per CDR3 protein. Of roughly 510,000 distinct CDR3 sequences in the sample, 17% were seen once. Sequenced sample: PBMCs or a T cell subset sorted from them (not recorded which). These TCRs come from an adult woman who had mild COVID-19 (a few samples of this study predate the infection). Cell type and time point are not known.

The chain is built from TRBV7-2 and TRBJ2-7; no firm D call. CDR1 and CDR2 from the germline V gene are SGHTA and FQGNSA. The CDR3 has 13 amino acids. V lost 5 bases, J lost 4 bases, and 12 bases lay in between. The CDR3 DNA reads TGTGCCAGCAGCCACCCACTTAAATACGAGCAGTACTTC. Protein sequence: CASSHPLKYEQYF.

V gene TRBV9 combines with J gene TRBJ2-7; 8 nucleotides agree with TRBD2. This CDR3 region has 15 residues. V lost 4 bases to trimming and J lost 2 bases; unmatched junction nucleotides: 8. Germline V gene lookup returns CDR1 SGDLS and CDR2 YYNGEE. The CDR3 reads CASSSFAGGTYEQYF. The CDR3 DNA sequence: TGTGCCAGCAGCTCCTTCGCGGGAGGTACCTACGAGCAGTACTTC.

The rearrangement joins TRBV12-3 or TRBV12-4 to TRBJ2-7; D is uncertain. V was clipped by 6 bases and J by 5 bases, with 14 bases between them. The CDR3 consists of 13 residues. The CDR3 loop reads CASRPPSRDEQYF. In DNA form, the CDR3 reads TGTGCCAGCAGACCCCCATCTAGGGACGAGCAGTACTTC.

The chain joins TRBV12-3 or TRBV12-4 to TRBJ1-5; TRBD1 might be the D (5 bases). V was trimmed by 1 base and J by 5 bases, leaving 9 bases between them. The CDR3 loop spans 14 amino acids. CDR3 sequence reads: CASSLGGHDQPQHF. The CDR3 region has the DNA TGTGCCAGCAGTTTAGGGGGCCACGATCAGCCCCAGCATTTT.

This clonotype occurred many times. V usage is TRBV20-1 and J usage is TRBJ2-7; 9 nucleotides match TRBD2. This CDR3 contains 14 residues. The V gene end was trimmed by 3 bases and the J gene end by 5 bases; junction bases not matched to a gene: 8. Germline V gene data show CDR1 as DFQATT and CDR2 as SNEGSKA (reference sequence). The CDR3 here is CSARDAGTSHEQYF. DNA for the CDR3: TGCAGTGCTAGGGATGCCGGGACTAGCCACGAGCAGTACTTC.

The rearrangement uses TRBV12-3 or TRBV12-4 and TRBJ2-3, with 16 bases lining up with TRBD2. V was pared by 5 bases and J by 5 bases, with 13 bases of the junction left unmatched. The CDR3 is 19 amino acids. CDR3 sequence: CASSPYPGLAGGTGDTQYF. CDR3 bases: TGTGCCAGCAGTCCCTACCCGGGACTAGCGGGGGGGACAGGAGATACGCAGTATTTT.

The chain recombines TRBV29-1 with TRBJ2-3; D is unresolved. The CDR3 loop spans 11 amino acids. CDR1 is SQVTM and CDR2 is ANQGSEA in the germline V gene. The V and J ends lost 4 bases and 4 bases respectively, with 6 bases between them. The CDR3 is CSVGVSDTQYF. The DNA for the CDR3 is TGCAGCGTTGGGGTCTCAGATACGCAGTATTTT.

The J gene is TRBJ2-3, the V gene TRBV10-3; D could derive from TRBD1 or TRBD2 (5 bases each). The CDR3 covers 15 residues. Germline V CDR1 and CDR2: ENHRY, SYGVKD. V lost 0 bases and J lost 4, with 11 bases in between. DNA for the CDR3: TGTGCCATCAGTGAGTCGGCCCAGGGAGCAGATACGCAGTATTTT. This encodes CAISESAQGADTQYF.

About this clonotype itself: The junction departs from germline at one end; a sequencing error may be responsible. This rearrangement joins TRBV7-7 to TRBJ2-1, with 13 bases fitting TRBD2. Germline CDR1 SSHAT, CDR2 FNYEAQ (reference sequence). The CDR3 is 15 residues long. The CDR3 loop is CASSELAGGPGEQFF. For the CDR3, the DNA is TGTGCTAGCAGCGAACTAGCGGGAGGGCCGGGTGAGCAGTTCTTC.

The chain is built from TRBV7-6 and TRBJ2-1; D possibly corresponds to TRBD2 (5 bases). Germline V gene data show CDR1 as SGHVS and CDR2 as FNYEAQ. This CDR3 has 16 residues. The V gene lost 1 base and the J gene lost 0 bases, with 10 bases spanning the gap. The CDR3 coding sequence is TGTGCCAGCAGCTTAGGGACGGCGGGCTCCTACAATGAGCAGTTCTTC. Its protein product is CASSLGTAGSYNEQFF.

This chain connects TRBV6-2 or TRBV6-3 to TRBJ2-1, with D unresolved. CDR1 and CDR2 from the germline V gene are MNHEY and SVGEGT. Between the trimmed V and J ends, which lost 5 bases and 9 bases, there was a span of 8 bases. The CDR3 runs to 11 residues. This chain's CDR3 is CASSVSGEQFF. The CDR3 bases are TGTGCCAGCAGTGTAAGTGGTGAGCAGTTCTTC.

This clonotype was recorded a few times. The CDR3 loop reads CASSSQRSSTGELFF. The CDR3 region has the DNA TGTGCCAGCAGTTCCCAACGGTCTTCCACCGGGGAGCTGTTTTTT. This chain connects TRBV28 to TRBJ2-2; D is uncertain. From germline, CDR1 is MDHEN and CDR2 SYDVKM. The V end lost 4 bases, the J end lost 4 bases, and 13 bases lay between the germline ends. The CDR3 length is 15 residues. Complete variable domain (other parts from reference TRBV28 and TRBJ2-2): DVKVTQSSRYLVKRTGEKVFLECVQDMDHENMFWYRQDPGLGLRLIYFSYDVKMKEKGDIPEGYSVSREKKERFSLILESASTNQTSMYLCASSSQRSSTGELFFGEGSRLTVL.

This sequence joins TRBV5-1 and TRBJ1-2; D is undetermined. The germline gives CDR1 SGHRS, CDR2 YFSETQ. The CDR3 covers 14 residues. V lost 0 bases, J lost 1 base, and 7 bases lay in between. The CDR3, as DNA: TGCGCCAGCAGCTTGGAGGGATATAACTATGGCTACACCTTC. This sequence encodes CASSLEGYNYGYTF.

This clonotype came up a few times. The chain has TRBV11-2 and TRBJ2-3; 10 bases line up with TRBD2. Germline assignment: CDR1 SGHAT and CDR2 FQNNGV. This CDR3 comprises 16 residues. J gave up 9 bases and V 1 base, and 10 bases lay outside the gene matches. CDR3 residues: CASSLVPSGRQGTQYF. Here the CDR3 DNA reads TGTGCCAGCAGCTTAGTGCCTAGCGGGAGACAAGGAACGCAGTATTTT.

The chain employs TRBV4-3 and TRBJ2-5; D not certain. This CDR3 has 15 residues. Germline V gives CDR1 LGHNA, CDR2 YSLEER. Trimming took off 0 bases at V and 6 bases at J, with 14 bases between the two ends. This CDR3 is CASSQDYSRYQTQYF. CDR3 sequence (DNA): TGCGCCAGCAGCCAAGACTACTCCCGATATCAGACCCAGTACTTC.

This chain joins TRBV3-1 and TRBJ1-1, with D possibly matching TRBD1 (6 bases). Germline V gives CDR1 LGHDT, CDR2 YNNKEL (reference sequence). The CDR3 contains 15 residues. V dropped 4 bases and J dropped 5 bases, with 17 bases sitting between them. The chain's CDR3 is CASSRGQYLVTEAFF. CDR3 DNA sequence: TGTGCCAGCAGCCGCGGACAGTACCTAGTGACTGAAGCTTTCTTT. The variable domain in full, completed from reference TRBV3-1 and TRBJ1-1, reads DTAVSQTPKYLVTQMGNDKSIKCEQNLGHDTMYWYKQDSKKFLKIMFSYNNKELIINETVPNRFSPKSPDKAHLNLHINSLELGDSAVYFCASSRGQYLVTEAFFGQGTRLTVV.